Sequencing of this T cell receptor beta chain was carried out in a study of beta chain features in type 1 diabetes. The CDR3 contains 15 residues. CDR1 MDHEN and CDR2 SYDVKM come from the germline V gene. V was pared by 5 bases and J by 5 bases, with 7 bases of the junction left unmatched. Expressed TCRB transcripts were sequenced after all isolated RNA was converted to cDNA. Sequencing used immunoSEQ multiplex PCR; TCRdb keeps in-frame clones, though not all of them. The table lists over 150,000 clones, over 7.5% of them singletons. Per donor, one heparinised blood draw averaged about 116 mL. Regarding this clone: Its antigen is still unknown.

Study-level points and caveats: When Type 1 diabetes patients were examined, their TCRB CDR3s proved moderately but significantly shorter in all four CD4+ subsets.

The J gene is TRBJ2-7, the V gene TRBV28, with TRBD1 matching 12 bases. The origin of this receptor is a man aged 18-30 years in good health. Source material: central memory CD4+ T cells from blood. For the CDR3, the DNA is TGTGCCAGCAGTACCCCGGGGACAGGGGGCCACGAGCAGTACTTC. Amino acids: CASSTPGTGGHEQYF.